The subject of this entry is one T cell receptor (beta chain). This receptor's antigen is unknown. Per-nucleotide qualities are absent, and no much larger clonotype sits a single base away. CDR3 length: 13 amino acids, cysteine to phenylalanine. Left in the record is the CDR3 DNA by itself, 39 bases read in frame from the first base. The junction carries 15 bases between V and J, which are trimmed by 10 bases and 5 bases respectively. Based on the germline V gene, the CDR1 and CDR2 sequences are ENHRY and SYGVKD. Collaborating institutions collected whole blood in K2EDTA tubes following their own protocols. For TCRbeta analysis, collaborator samples were shipped as frozen whole blood, as isolated PBMCs, or as DNA extracted from either sample type. The source of the sample is a study of blood T cell repertoires in COVID-19 (dated by TCRdb to the early 2020s). Concerning the study at large: The collaborator samples originated in the United States, Italy and Spain and spanned the acute and convalescent phases of COVID-19. The material from the prospective study consisted of cDNA or gDNA derived from T cells, B-cell-depleted T cells, or PBMCs. Deeply sampled blood TCRbeta repertoires from subjects exposed to, actively infected with, or recovered from COVID-19 were included in the dataset. The repertoires were released in a freely available public database meant as a resource for research on the immune response to SARS-CoV-2. The samples were drawn from two sources: the first 160 participants of the ongoing ImmuneRACE study, and about 1,300 subjects contributed by 6 global collaborators. A de-identified subject ID, COVID-19 status, age in years and sex were almost always included in the sample metadata. Where HLA class I and class II types were available, the types were taken from metadata supplied by the sample provider, not from assay-based typing.

Study-wide findings and limitations: Clinical and demographic metadata were provided uncurated, with the amount varying by source and participant.

TCRbeta CDR3 regions were amplified from genomic DNA using the immunoSEQ Assay, a bias-controlled multiplex PCR. On the authors' methods: Nucleated cell counts per sample were estimated from amplification of reference gene primers within the assay. To quantify the absolute abundance of each unique TCRbeta CDR3 rearrangement, sequence reads were collapsed and filtered. For each sample, productive Simpson clonality was calculated as the square root of Simpson's diversity index across productive rearrangements. TCRdb limited this immuneACCESS table to in-frame rearrangements with V and J called. A share of clones is missing; checked studies link under half to unresolved V genes, and the rest is unexplained. D and trimming were read from the DNA, whereas the V and J calls and clone size are those reported in that table. The sample table shows over 200,000 clones, and around 88% are seen once. The biggest ten clones account for approximately 5.9% of the sample.

This sequence originates from an older man with acute or convalescent COVID-19. This chain joins TRBV10-3 to TRBJ2-1; tentative D gene TRBD1, with 6 bases matching. The source material was peripheral blood. The CDR3 region has the sequence CATISGQHNEQFF. The nucleotide sequence reads as follows: TGTGCCACCATTTCCGGACAGCACAATGAGCAGTTCTTC.